These 22 T cell receptor beta chains were sequenced from one sample in a study of blood T cell repertoires in COVID-19. Data came from immunoSEQ multiplex PCR; TCRdb stores just in-frame clones and leaves some out. Seen here are about 140,000 clones, 79% observed once, and the top ten hold around 4%. The sample was peripheral blood. The receptors stem from a man between 60 and 70 years old with acute or convalescent COVID-19.

V is TRBV27 and J is TRBJ2-6; D is unresolved. Per the germline V gene, CDR1 is MNHEY and CDR2 is SMNVEV (reference sequence). The CDR3 is 15 amino acids. The V end lost 3 bases, the J end lost 0 bases, and 6 bases lay between the germline ends. This CDR3 is CASSFTGSGANVLTF. CDR3 DNA: TGTGCCAGCAGTTTCACGGGCTCTGGGGCCAACGTCCTGACTTTC.

This chain uses TRBV30 with TRBJ2-1; 9 nucleotides align to TRBD2. This CDR3 comprises 13 residues. The V gene's germline CDR1 is GTSNPN and CDR2 SVGIG (reference sequence). With V trimmed by 5 bases and J by 4 bases, 3 bases remained unmatched. The DNA of the CDR3 is TGTGCCTGGCGTCTAGCGGGATACAATGAGCAGTTCTTC. This translates into CAWRLAGYNEQFF.

This chain joins TRBV9 and TRBJ2-1; 8 bases match TRBD2. CDR1 is SGDLS, CDR2 YYNGEE, per germline. The J segment lost 2 bases and the V segment lost 2 bases, leaving 3 bases of the junction unmatched. This CDR3 contains 15 residues. The CDR3 loop reads CASSVSGGTYNEQFF. As DNA, the CDR3 is TGTGCCAGCAGCGTGAGCGGGGGAACCTACAATGAGCAGTTCTTC. The complete variable domain, with remaining parts taken from reference TRBV9 and TRBJ2-1, reads DSGVTQTPKHLITATGQRVTLRCSPRSGDLSVYWYQQSLDQGLQFLIQYYNGEERAKGNILERFSAQQFPDLHSELNLSSLELGDSALYFCASSVSGGTYNEQFFGPGTRLTVL.

In regard to this clone: An end of the junction differs from the germline gene, which may be a read error. The chain combines TRBV11-2 with TRBJ2-2, with D tentatively TRBD1 (6 bases). This CDR3 has 15 amino acids. Germline V gene sequence: CDR1 SGHAT, CDR2 FQNNGV. CDR3 loop: CASSYLTGNPGELFF. DNA for the CDR3: TGTGCCAGCAGTTACCTAACAGGGAACCCCGGGGAGCTGTTTTTT.

The rearrangement joins TRBV7-3 to TRBJ1-1; perhaps TRBD1 as D (6 bases). The V gene lost 5 bases and the J gene lost 3 bases, with 10 bases spanning the gap. The CDR3 has 13 amino acids. Per germline, CDR1 SGHTA and CDR2 FQGTGA. The CDR3 loop reads CASSAQGHTEAFF. The CDR3 DNA reads TGTGCCAGCAGCGCACAGGGACACACTGAAGCTTTCTTT.

This sequence joins TRBV15 and TRBJ1-1; D ambiguous. Trimming took 5 bases from V and 0 from J, leaving 7 bases between them. The length of the CDR3 is 13 residues. Per germline, CDR1 LNHNV and CDR2 YYDKDF (reference sequence). Written as DNA, the CDR3 is TGTGCCACCAGCGGCCTTTTGAACACTGAAGCTTTCTTT. Translating gives CATSGLLNTEAFF.

This chain joins TRBV30 and TRBJ2-1; D gene uncertain. CDR3 length: 12 residues. Germline assignment: CDR1 GTSNPN and CDR2 SVGIG (reference sequence). The V and J ends lost 7 bases and 1 base respectively, with 8 bases between them. The CDR3: CASQRSYNEQFF. The CDR3 coding sequence is TGTGCCTCTCAGAGGTCCTACAATGAGCAGTTCTTC.

The chain is built from TRBV11-2 and TRBJ2-3, with D possibly being TRBD2 (6 bases). This CDR3 is built from 15 residues. Looked up from germline, CDR1 is SGHAT and CDR2 is FQNNGV. V was cut by 1 base and J by 3 bases, with 11 bases left in between. CDR3 loop: CASSLVGGETDTQYF. The CDR3, as DNA: TGTGCCAGCAGCTTAGTGGGGGGAGAAACAGATACGCAGTATTTT.

There are a few counts of this clone. The chain employs TRBV2 and TRBJ2-7; tentatively, D is TRBD2 (6 bases). Germline assignment: CDR1 SNHLY and CDR2 FYNNEI. The V gene lost 0 bases and the J gene lost 2 bases, with 11 bases spanning the gap. The CDR3 extends over 15 amino acids. CDR3 nucleotides: TGTGCCAGCAGTGAAGCGAACTTAGCGGCCTACGAGCAGTACTTC. Its translation is CASSEANLAAYEQYF.

This rearrangement joins TRBV5-5 to TRBJ2-1, with 11 bases matching TRBD2. The germline gives CDR1 SGHKS, CDR2 YYEKEE (reference sequence). J lost 10 bases, V lost 4 bases, and 4 bases had no gene match. The CDR3 spans 13 residues. This CDR3 is CASSGRLAGEQFF. CDR3 nucleotide sequence: TGTGCCAGCAGCGGGAGACTAGCGGGAGAGCAGTTCTTC. Based on the CDR3 plus reference TRBV5-5 and TRBJ2-1, the full variable domain is DAGVTQSPTHLIKTRGQQVTLRCSPISGHKSVSWYQQVLGQGPQFIFQYYEKEERGRGNFPDRFSARQFPNYSSELNVNALLLGDSALYLCASSGRLAGEQFFGPGTRLTVL.

This clone appeared a few times. This sequence joins TRBV5-1 and TRBJ1-3; D is perhaps TRBD1 (5 bases). CDR1 SGHRS and CDR2 YFSETQ come from the germline V gene. The CDR3 is made up of 14 amino acids. V lost 1 base and J lost 4, with 9 bases in between. CDR3 residues: CASSLTGEGNTIYF. In DNA form, the CDR3 reads TGCGCCAGCAGCTTGACAGGCGAGGGAAACACCATATATTTT.

The chain joins TRBV7-2 to TRBJ1-1; a possible D gene is TRBD1 (6 bases). Germline V lookup: CDR1 SGHTA, CDR2 FQGNSA. The V gene lost 3 bases and the J gene lost 5 bases, with 13 bases spanning the gap. The CDR3 is made up of 14 amino acids. The CDR3 bases are TGTGCCAGCAGCTTCCAGGGGAGAGTTACTGAAGCTTTCTTT. This gives the protein CASSFQGRVTEAFF.

This clone was picked up a small number of times. This chain connects TRBV12-3 or TRBV12-4 to TRBJ2-1; D gene uncertain. V was shortened by 4 bases and J by 10 bases, with 8 bases between the two germline ends. CDR3 length equals 11 residues. CDR3 DNA sequence: TGTGCCAGCAGTTGGCCGACAGAGCAGTTCTTC. Translation gives CASSWPTEQFF.

This clone was counted between two and nine times. The CDR3 region is CASRQGLAFNEQFF. The CDR3 DNA reads TGTGCCAGCAGGCAGGGACTAGCGTTCAATGAGCAGTTCTTC. The chain is built from TRBV11-2 and TRBJ2-1, with 10 bases fitting TRBD2. The CDR3 runs 14 residues. Germline CDR1 reads SGHAT; CDR2 reads FQNNGV. V shed 6 bases and J 6 bases; nucleotides not matched to a gene: 5. Using reference TRBV11-2 and TRBJ2-1 for the parts outside the CDR3, the full variable domain is EAGVAQSPRYKIIEKRQSVAFWCNPISGHATLYWYQQILGQGPKLLIQFQNNGVVDDSQLPKDRFSAERLKGVDSTLKIQPAKLEDSAVYLCASRQGLAFNEQFFGPGTRLTVL.

The chain couples TRBV19 to TRBJ2-1; 14 bases match TRBD2. CDR1 and CDR2 (germline): LNHDA, SQIVND (reference sequence). The CDR3 has 15 amino acids. V shed 6 bases, J shed 9 bases, and the junction held 7 bases outside the gene matches. This CDR3 is CASSPRLAGGFEQFF. Here the CDR3 DNA reads TGTGCCAGTAGCCCCCGACTAGCGGGAGGGTTTGAGCAGTTCTTC.

The chain combines TRBV30 with TRBJ1-6; D might be TRBD1 (6 bases). Germline assignment: CDR1 GTSNPN and CDR2 SVGIG (reference sequence). Trimming took 1 base from V and 10 from J, leaving 11 bases between them. The CDR3 length is 13 residues. CDR3 sequence: CAWSEQGGSPLHF. CDR3 DNA sequence: TGTGCCTGGAGTGAACAGGGCGGATCACCCCTCCACTTT.

This sequence joins TRBV14 and TRBJ2-2; 11 nucleotides align to TRBD2. Germline V gene sequence: CDR1 SGHDN, CDR2 FVKESK. The junction had 11 bases not matched to a gene; V was cut back by 1 base and J by 7 bases. The CDR3 is 18 amino acids. CDR3: CASSQVALAGGGNGELFF. CDR3 DNA sequence: TGTGCCAGCAGCCAAGTAGCCCTAGCGGGAGGCGGTAACGGGGAGCTGTTTTTT.

The rearrangement joins TRBV2 to TRBJ1-2; possible D gene TRBD1, 5 bases. Germline V gene lookup returns CDR1 SNHLY and CDR2 FYNNEI. The CDR3 covers 14 residues. The V and J ends lost 4 bases and 5 bases respectively, with 14 bases between them. Here the CDR3 reads CASSGSAGLYGYTF. CDR3 nucleotide sequence: TGTGCCAGCAGTGGGTCTGCAGGGTTATATGGCTACACCTTC.

This chain joins TRBV19 and TRBJ2-1, with 10 bases matching TRBD2. V dropped 0 bases and J dropped 3; count of bases not matched to a gene: 8. The CDR3 has 18 amino acids. Germline lookup yields CDR1 LNHDA and CDR2 SQIVND (reference sequence). The CDR3 protein is CASSIDLRTSGLYNEQFF. The CDR3 nucleotides are TGTGCCAGTAGTATAGATCTCCGGACTAGCGGTCTCTACAATGAGCAGTTCTTC. Using reference TRBV19 and TRBJ2-1 for the parts outside the CDR3, the full variable domain is DGGITQSPKYLFRKEGQNVTLSCEQNLNHDAMYWYRQDPGQGLRLIYYSQIVNDFQKGDIAEGYSVSREKKESFPLTVTSAQKNPTAFYLCASSIDLRTSGLYNEQFFGPGTRLTVL.

This sequence joins TRBV28 and TRBJ1-6; the D gene is possibly TRBD1 (5 bases). CDR3 length: 17 residues. CDR1 and CDR2 from the germline V gene are MDHEN and SYDVKM. Trimming took 2 bases from V and 1 from J, leaving 12 bases between them. CDR3 coding DNA: TGTGCCAGCAGTTTAGGAGGGGTTAGATCCTATAATTCACCCCTCCACTTT. Encoded protein: CASSLGGVRSYNSPLHF.

The chain combines TRBV28 with TRBJ2-7; the match to TRBD2 covers 10 bases. The V gene end was trimmed by 5 bases and the J gene end by 0 bases; junction bases not matched to a gene: 7. This CDR3 is 16 amino acids long. Per germline, CDR1 MDHEN and CDR2 SYDVKM. DNA for the CDR3: TGTGCCAGCAGTCCATGGACTAGCGGTACCTCCTACGAGCAGTACTTC. This codes for CASSPWTSGTSYEQYF.

This sequence joins TRBV27 and TRBJ2-7, with a weak D call TRBD1 (6 bases). Trimming cost V 5 bases and J 5 bases, with 19 bases left between them. The germline gives CDR1 MNHEY, CDR2 SMNVEV (reference sequence). CDR3 length: 15 residues. This CDR3 is CASSLKSGARDEQYF. The CDR3, as DNA: TGTGCCAGCAGTCTAAAATCAGGGGCGAGGGACGAGCAGTACTTC.